The entry below describes one TCR beta chain. The antigen remains undetermined. These data belong to a study of T cell responses to AZD1222 COVID-19 vaccine. Study observations and caveats: Just six AZD1222 recipients were seropositive at baseline. Of spike-specific TCRs, nearly half reportedly target regions left unmutated in variants. Most donors were white British and more were female, and clonal diversity was possibly underestimated.

The table came from immunoSEQ multiplex PCR; TCRdb's copy has only in-frame clones and leaves some out. The sample yields over 150,000 clones, approximately 93% seen once. This clonotype originated in an adult who received the AZD1222 COVID-19 vaccine. This sample comprised peripheral blood, obtained 28 days after the second AZD1222 dose.

CDR3 residues: CASRLAGAGTGELFF. CDR3 coding DNA: TGTGCCAGCAGGCTAGCGGGGGCGGGCACCGGGGAGCTGTTTTTT. This rearrangement joins TRBV27 to TRBJ2-2, with TRBD2 identical over 10 bases. Trimming took 6 bases from V and 4 from J; bases not matched to a gene: 5. The CDR3 spans 15 residues. CDR1 is MNHEY and CDR2 is SMNVEV in the germline V gene (reference sequence).